This T cell receptor beta chain was observed in a study of identical twins. Overall study results and limits: Conclusions leaned on cross-sectional statistical analysis and did not track the same donors over time. A lower insertion count was a feature of abundant cord blood beta clonotypes, with no such feature in memory repertoires.

With respect to this clonotype: Its target is unknown.

The V gene lost 0 bases and the J gene lost 1 base, with 9 bases spanning the gap. Germline V gene sequence: CDR1 LGHNA, CDR2 YNFKEQ. The CDR3 runs to 15 residues. Template switching, a step in the protocol, added a universal primer site, and cDNA carried unique molecular identifiers. Using its own MiXCR run on the 5' RACE reads, TCRdb lists one record per CDR3 protein. This sample has 1,800,000 or so distinct CDR3 sequences, with under 35% found just once. The chain recombines TRBV4-2 with TRBJ2-5, with D perhaps matching TRBD2 (6 bases). The receptor comes from a newborn girl in good health. Input material: cord blood. CDR3 DNA sequence: TGTGCCAGCAGCCAAGAGACTAGGGGCCAAGAGACCCAGTACTTC. Its translation: CASSQETRGQETQYF.